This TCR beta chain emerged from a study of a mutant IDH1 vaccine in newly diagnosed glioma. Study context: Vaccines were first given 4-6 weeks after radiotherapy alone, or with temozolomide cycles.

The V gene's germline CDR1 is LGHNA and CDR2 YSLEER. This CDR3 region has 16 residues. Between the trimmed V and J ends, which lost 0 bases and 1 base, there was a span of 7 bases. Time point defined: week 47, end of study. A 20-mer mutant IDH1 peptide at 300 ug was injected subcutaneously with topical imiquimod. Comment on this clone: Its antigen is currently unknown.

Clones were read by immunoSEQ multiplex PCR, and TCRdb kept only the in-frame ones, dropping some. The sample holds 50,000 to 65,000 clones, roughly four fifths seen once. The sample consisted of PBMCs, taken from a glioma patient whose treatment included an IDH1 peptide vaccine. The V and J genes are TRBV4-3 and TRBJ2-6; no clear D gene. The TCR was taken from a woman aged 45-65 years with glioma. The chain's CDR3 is CASSQDADSGANVLTF. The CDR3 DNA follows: TGCGCCAGCAGCCAAGATGCGGATTCTGGGGCCAACGTCCTGACTTTC.